This T cell receptor (beta chain) is from a study of siplizumab effects on memory and regulatory T cells. This clone was seen a handful of times. Its antigen is as yet unknown. General observations from the study: Relative to controls at 25% to 30%, mappable alloreactive CD4+ clones exhibited a mean Treg-derived proportion of around 65% with siplizumab.

Assay: immunoSEQ multiplex PCR; the TCRdb copy retains only in-frame clones and omits some. The profile shows some 110,000 clones, approximately 94% of them singletons. The source is a human donor in good health. The sample consisted of CD4+ T cells sorted from blood.

CDR3 region: CSPRQGPGASPLHF. The CDR3 region has the DNA TGCAGCCCCCGCCAAGGACCAGGGGCTTCACCCCTCCACTTT. V is TRBV29-1 and J is TRBJ1-6; TRBD1 is a possible D gene (6 bases). V was shortened by 8 bases and J by 9 bases, with 20 bases between the two germline ends. The CDR3 runs 14 residues. Germline CDR1 reads SQVTM; CDR2 reads ANQGSEA.